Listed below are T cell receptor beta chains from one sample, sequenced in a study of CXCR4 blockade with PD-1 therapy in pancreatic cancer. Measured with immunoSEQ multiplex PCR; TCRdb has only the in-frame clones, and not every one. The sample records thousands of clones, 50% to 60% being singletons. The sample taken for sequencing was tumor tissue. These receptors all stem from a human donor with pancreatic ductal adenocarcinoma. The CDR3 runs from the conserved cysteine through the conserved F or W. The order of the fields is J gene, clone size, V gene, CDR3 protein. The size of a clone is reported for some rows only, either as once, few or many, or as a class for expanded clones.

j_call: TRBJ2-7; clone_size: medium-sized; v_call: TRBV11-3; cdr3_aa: CASSLSDRGRNEQYF
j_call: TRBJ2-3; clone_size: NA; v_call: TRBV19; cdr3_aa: CASSMRVGRGDTQYF
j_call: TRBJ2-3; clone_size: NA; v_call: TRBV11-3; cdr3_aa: CASSLGEAHTDTQYF
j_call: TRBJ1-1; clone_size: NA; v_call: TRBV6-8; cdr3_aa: CASSEGQMNTEAFF
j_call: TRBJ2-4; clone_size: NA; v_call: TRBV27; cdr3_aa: CASSGVLSGAIQYF
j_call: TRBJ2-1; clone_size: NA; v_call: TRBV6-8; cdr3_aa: CAISGGASGRIHNEQFF
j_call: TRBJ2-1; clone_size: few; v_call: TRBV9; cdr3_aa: CASSVGTYVNEQFF
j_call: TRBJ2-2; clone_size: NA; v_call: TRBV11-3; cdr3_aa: CASSPPWTNTGELFF
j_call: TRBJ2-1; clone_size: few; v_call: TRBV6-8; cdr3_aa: CASSYLGLTNNKQFF
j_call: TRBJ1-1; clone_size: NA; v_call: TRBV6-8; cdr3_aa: CASSLRGENTEAFF
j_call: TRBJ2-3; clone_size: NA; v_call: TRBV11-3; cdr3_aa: CASSLREDTDTQYF
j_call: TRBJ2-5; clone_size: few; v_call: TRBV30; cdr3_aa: CAWSVLLAGQETQYF
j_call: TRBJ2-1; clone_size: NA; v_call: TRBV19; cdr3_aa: CASSTLAGGAGNEQFF
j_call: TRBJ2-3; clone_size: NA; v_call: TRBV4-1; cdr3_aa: CASSQGRRRTDTQYF
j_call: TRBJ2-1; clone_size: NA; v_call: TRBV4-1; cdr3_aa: CASSHLSGTENNEQFF
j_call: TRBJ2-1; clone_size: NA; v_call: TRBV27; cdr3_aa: CASSSGGSHEFF
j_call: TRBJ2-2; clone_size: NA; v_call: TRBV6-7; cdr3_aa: CATINTGELFF
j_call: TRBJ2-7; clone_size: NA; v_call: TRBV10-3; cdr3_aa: CAITPQDKVYEQYF
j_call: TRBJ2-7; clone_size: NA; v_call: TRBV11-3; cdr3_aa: CASKERGPYIYEQYF